Below, 9 T cell receptor beta chains from the same sample are listed, as sequenced in a study of identical twins. TCRdb fed the 5' RACE reads into MiXCR, producing one record per CDR3 protein. The sample yields fewer than 800,000 distinct CDR3 sequences, 7% to 7.5% seen once. This same sample was also taken into another study, of yellow fever vaccine responses in identical twins.

The sample taken for sequencing was PBMCs. Receptors originate from a woman between 18 and 29 years old in good health.

This CDR3 reads CASGLGRSGANVLTF. CDR3 coding DNA: TGTGCTAGTGGCCTGGGTCGCTCTGGGGCCAACGTCCTGACTTTC. This chain joins TRBV12-5 and TRBJ2-6; D unresolved. CDR1 LGHNT and CDR2 FRNRAP come from the germline V gene. The CDR3 is 15 residues long. V lost 6 bases to trimming and J lost 0 bases, with 9 bases between them.

This clonotype was counted at least ten times. The chain is built from TRBV3-1 and TRBJ2-2; perhaps TRBD2 as D (6 bases). Germline CDR1 LGHDT, CDR2 YNNKEL (reference sequence). The CDR3 totals 14 residues. V was pared by 4 bases and J by 9 bases, with 15 bases between. The CDR3 DNA follows: TGTGCCAGCAGCCCACTAGAGGGACTTTGGGAGCTGTTTTTT. Translating gives CASSPLEGLWELFF.

This clonotype was seen at least ten times. The rearrangement links TRBV12-3 or TRBV12-4 to TRBJ1-1, with a weak D call TRBD1 (5 bases). The ends were cut back, 3 bases at V and 4 bases at J, with 12 bases in the middle. CDR3 length: 14 amino acids. Here the CDR3 reads CASSLGGEATEAFF. The CDR3 region has the DNA TGTGCCAGCAGTTTGGGGGGGGAGGCCACTGAAGCTTTCTTT.

The chain is built from TRBV7-8 and TRBJ2-1; weak D call: TRBD1 (6 bases). CDR3 size: 12 residues. CDR1 is SGHVS and CDR2 is FQNEAQ in the germline V gene. V shed 5 bases and J shed 11 bases, with 13 bases lying between them. The CDR3 spells CASSPGDAQQFF. For the CDR3, the DNA is TGTGCCAGCAGCCCAGGGGACGCCCAGCAGTTCTTC. Together with reference TRBV7-8 and TRBJ2-1, the CDR3 gives the full variable domain: GAGVSQSPRYKVAKRGQDVALRCDPISGHVSLFWYQQALGQGPEFLTYFQNEAQLDKSGLPSDRFFAERPEGSVSTLKIQRTQQEDSAVYLCASSPGDAQQFFGPGTRLTVL.

This clonotype was observed many times. The rearrangement links TRBV12-3 or TRBV12-4 to TRBJ2-5; TRBD2 matches at 13 bases. V lost 10 bases to trimming and J lost 3 bases; unmatched junction nucleotides: 5. The CDR3 consists of 14 residues. CDR3 sequence: CATRTSGGKETQYF. In nucleotides, the CDR3 is TGTGCCACCCGGACTAGCGGGGGAAAAGAGACCCAGTACTTC.

The J gene is TRBJ2-7, the V gene TRBV3-1; 8 bases map to TRBD2. CDR3 length: 14 residues. CDR1 and CDR2 (germline): LGHDT, YNNKEL (reference sequence). V lost 3 bases, J lost 7 bases, and 8 bases stayed unmatched. The CDR3 DNA sequence: TGTGCCAGCAGCCACACCGGGAGGGCTGAGGAGCAGTACGTC. Protein: CASSHTGRAEEQYV.

The chain couples TRBV15 to TRBJ2-3; 8 bases are shared with TRBD2. The V gene's germline CDR1 is LNHNV and CDR2 YYDKDF (reference sequence). This CDR3 region has 19 residues. Trimming at V came to 1 base and at J to 0 bases, leaving 12 bases not matched to a gene. Here the CDR3 reads CATSRVWREDHISTDTQYF. In nucleotides, the CDR3 is TGTGCCACCAGCAGAGTTTGGCGGGAGGACCACATTAGCACAGATACGCAGTATTTT.

This clonotype has ten or more counts. The gene calls are TRBV18 and TRBJ2-2, with D possibly matching TRBD1 (6 bases). There are 15 residues in the CDR3. Germline values: CDR1 KGHSH, CDR2 LQKENI. Trimming removed 6 bases at V and 2 bases at J, with 13 bases between. The CDR3 region has the DNA TGTGCCAGCTCGTTGACAGGCCCCAACACCGGGGAGCTGTTTTTT. Encoded protein: CASSLTGPNTGELFF.

This clonotype was counted only a few times. This rearrangement joins TRBV20-1 to TRBJ2-1, with TRBD1 identical over 7 bases. The germline gives CDR1 DFQATT, CDR2 SNEGSKA (reference sequence). J lost 7 bases, V lost 0 bases, and 9 bases had no gene match. The CDR3 is 15 residues long. CDR3 protein: CSARDIAGTDNEQFF. For the CDR3, the DNA is TGCAGTGCTAGAGATATTGCCGGGACAGATAATGAGCAGTTCTTC.